The next 5 T cell receptor beta chains were all read from a single sample in a study of cytomegalovirus exposure and HLA in healthy donors. PCR was performed using 60 Vbeta and 13 Jbeta primers. Here immunoSEQ multiplex PCR was the method, and the copy in TCRdb shows in-frame clones only, minus some. Here the sample spans roughly 80,000 clones, roughly two thirds being singletons. The sequenced sample consisted of PBMCs. The origin of the receptors is a woman aged 45-60 years in good health and CMV-seropositive.

V and J are TRBV7-2 and TRBJ1-4; D ambiguous. V was shortened by 5 bases and J by 7 bases, with 8 bases between the two germline ends. Germline V lookup: CDR1 SGHTA, CDR2 FQGNSA. The CDR3 length is 12 residues. The CDR3 nucleotides are TGTGCCAGCAGCCCGGTTCCTGAAAAACTGTTTTTT. Its protein product is CASSPVPEKLFF. The full variable domain, its missing parts supplied by reference TRBV7-2 and TRBJ1-4, is GAGVSQSPSNKVTEKGKDVELRCDPISGHTALYWYRQSLGQGLEFLIYFQGNSAPDKSGLPSDRFSAERTGGSVSTLTIQRTQQEDSAVYLCASSPVPEKLFFGSGTQLSVL.

The sample holds a few counts of this clone. V is TRBV28 and J is TRBJ2-5; 7 bases match TRBD2. The germline gives CDR1 MDHEN, CDR2 SYDVKM. The V and J ends lost 5 bases and 5 bases, in that order; junction bases with no gene match: 17. CDR3 size: 17 residues. The CDR3 loop reads CASSHPTSGGGGETQYF. CDR3 DNA sequence: TGTGCCAGCAGTCACCCGACATCGGGGGGTGGTGGGGAGACCCAGTACTTC.

The chain employs TRBV29-1 and TRBJ1-2; no clear D. The length of the CDR3 is 10 residues. CDR1 and CDR2 from the germline V gene are SQVTM and ANQGSEA. Between the trimmed V and J ends, which lost 3 bases and 8 bases, there was a span of 7 bases. Here the CDR3 DNA reads TGCAGCGTTGATACGGGAGGCTACACCTTC. It encodes CSVDTGGYTF.

V and J are TRBV9 and TRBJ2-7, with 7 bases aligning to TRBD2. Germline lookup yields CDR1 SGDLS and CDR2 YYNGEE. The trim removed 0 bases at V and 3 bases at J, leaving 6 bases unmatched. CDR3 length: 15 amino acids. CDR3 nucleotides: TGTGCCAGCAGCGTAGGGGAGGGTAGGAGCTACGAGCAGTACTTC. Its protein is CASSVGEGRSYEQYF.

In this sample, this clone turned up a few times. V usage is TRBV19 and J usage is TRBJ2-1; 12 bases are a match to TRBD2. V was pared by 5 bases and J by 7 bases, with 6 bases of the junction left unmatched. The CDR3 runs to 15 residues. Germline values: CDR1 LNHDA, CDR2 SQIVND (reference sequence). The CDR3 region has the DNA TGTGCCAGTAGTCCACTAGCGGGGGGTACTAATGAGCAGTTCTTC. This codes for CASSPLAGGTNEQFF.